What follows are 22 T cell receptor beta chains derived from one specimen sequenced in a study of T-cell reconstitution after alpha-beta-depleted transplantation in children. A library of TCRbeta sequences, prepared with unique molecular identifiers, was generated. One entry per CDR3 protein, called by TCRdb with MiXCR from the PCR reads. This sample carries roughly 590,000 distinct CDR3 sequences, approximately 15% of them seen once, and the ten largest clones take over 0.95%. This sample comprised PBMCs from the stem cell graft donor, obtained from the stem cell graft. These receptors were collected from a human donor who donated a stem cell graft to a child with acute myeloid leukemia.

This clonotype turned up a few times. The chain links TRBV20-1 to TRBJ2-3, with a tentative D call TRBD2 (6 bases). Germline V gives CDR1 DFQATT, CDR2 SNEGSKA (reference sequence). CDR3 length: 16 amino acids. V was trimmed by 3 bases and J by 2 bases, leaving 18 bases between them. CDR3 bases: TGCAGTGCTAGTCCCCCCCCGCGGGGAGTCACAGATACGCAGTATTTT. Translating it yields CSASPPPRGVTDTQYF.

A few counts support this clonotype. This chain links TRBV19 with TRBJ1-6, with D possibly being TRBD1 (6 bases). Trimming took off 3 bases at V and 8 bases at J, with 11 bases between the two ends. Germline values: CDR1 LNHDA, CDR2 SQIVND (reference sequence). The CDR3 runs to 14 residues. The DNA for the CDR3 is TGTGCCAGTAGTATCCGGGGGCCAGATTCACCCCTCCACTTT. This gives the protein CASSIRGPDSPLHF.

The sample holds many counts of this clonotype. The chain joins TRBV20-1 to TRBJ1-1, with D hard to call. This CDR3 is built from 11 residues. Trimming took off 6 bases at V and 6 bases at J, with 11 bases between the two ends. Per germline, CDR1 DFQATT and CDR2 SNEGSKA (reference sequence). CDR3 nucleotides: TGCAGTGCACCCAGGACTCCTGAAGCTTTCTTT. Translated: CSAPRTPEAFF.

This sequence joins TRBV30 and TRBJ2-3, with TRBD1 matching 9 bases. The germline CDR1 and CDR2 sequences are GTSNPN and SVGIG (reference sequence). V trimming: 2 bases; J trimming: 6 bases; junction bases outside the gene matches: 9. The CDR3 length is 15 residues. CDR3 sequence reads: CAWSNIQGAADTQYF. The CDR3 coding sequence is TGTGCCTGGAGTAATATACAGGGGGCGGCCGATACGCAGTATTTT.

This clonotype was observed many times. V is TRBV20-1 and J is TRBJ2-5, with D possibly matching TRBD2 (5 bases). Germline CDR1 reads DFQATT; CDR2 reads SNEGSKA (reference sequence). V shed 1 base and J shed 5 bases, with 11 bases lying between them. The CDR3 length is 13 residues. CDR3 residues: CSARAPGLETQYF. For the CDR3, the DNA is TGCAGTGCTAGAGCCCCGGGGTTGGAGACCCAGTACTTC.

This clonotype occurred many times. The chain joins TRBV6-5 to TRBJ2-7; D may be TRBD1 or TRBD2 (5 bases each). Germline CDR1 is MNHEY and CDR2 is SVGAGI. The CDR3 runs 17 residues. Trimming took 0 bases from V and 2 from J, leaving 17 bases between them. CDR3 sequence reads: CASSYSTIGTSTYEQYF. The CDR3 DNA is TGTGCCAGCAGTTACTCGACTATCGGGACCTCCACCTACGAGCAGTACTTC.

Many counts were recorded for this clonotype. The V and J genes are TRBV5-6 and TRBJ2-7, with 7 bases matching TRBD1. There are 17 residues in the CDR3. Trimming took 5 bases from V and 0 from J; bases not matched to a gene: 14. Germline assignment: CDR1 SGHDT and CDR2 YYEEEE. In DNA, the CDR3 is TGTGCCAGCAGTCCGCCGGGACAGATAATGCCCTCCTACGAGCAGTACTTC. Translated, it gives CASSPPGQIMPSYEQYF.

In its sample, this clonotype was seen many times. The chain uses TRBV20-1 and TRBJ1-6; D possibly corresponds to TRBD1 (5 bases). V lost 6 bases, J lost 9 bases, and 21 bases lay in between. CDR3 length: 15 residues. Per the germline V gene, CDR1 is DFQATT and CDR2 is SNEGSKA (reference sequence). The CDR3 DNA reads TGCAGTGCGCAGTCTGCGGGGGACCGTCTTTCACCCCTCCACTTT. Translation gives CSAQSAGDRLSPLHF.

The chain carries TRBV20-1 and TRBJ2-7; D is unresolved. Germline V lookup: CDR1 DFQATT, CDR2 SNEGSKA (reference sequence). Trimming stripped 3 bases from V and 4 bases from J, with 7 bases between. This CDR3 spans 11 amino acids. CDR3: CSARSRYEQYF. As DNA, the CDR3 is TGCAGTGCTAGGTCCCGATACGAGCAGTACTTC.

There are many counts of this clonotype. This chain uses TRBV20-1 with TRBJ2-1, with 7 positions matching TRBD1. The CDR3 length is 13 residues. The ends lost 6 bases at V and 3 bases at J; junction bases unmatched: 5. CDR1 and CDR2 from the germline V gene are DFQATT and SNEGSKA (reference sequence). The CDR3 protein is CSAMGQIYNEQFF. CDR3 DNA sequence: TGCAGTGCAATGGGACAGATCTACAATGAGCAGTTCTTC.

This clonotype was seen many times. This chain joins TRBV12-3 or TRBV12-4 and TRBJ2-1; TRBD2 is a possible D gene (5 bases). The CDR3 spans 13 residues. Trimming stripped 4 bases from V and 10 bases from J, with 14 bases between. The DNA for the CDR3 is TGTGCCAGCAGTTGGACCCCAGCGGTGGAGCAGTTCTTC. Translating it yields CASSWTPAVEQFF.

This clonotype was counted between two and nine times. The chain employs TRBV5-1 and TRBJ1-3; unclear D gene. V was shortened by 6 bases and J by 0 bases, with 10 bases between the two germline ends. Germline lookup yields CDR1 SGHRS and CDR2 YFSETQ. The CDR3 is made up of 14 amino acids. DNA for the CDR3: TGCGCCAGCACGGACGGATCCTCTGGAAACACCATATATTTT. Amino acids: CASTDGSSGNTIYF.

This clonotype was seen a single time. The chain employs TRBV4-1 and TRBJ2-3, with 8 bases fitting TRBD1. The CDR3 has 14 residues. Per the germline V gene, CDR1 is MGHRA and CDR2 is YSYEKL. Germline trimming cut 7 bases from V and 2 bases from J; bases unmatched to any gene: 5. The CDR3 sequence: CASIGQGDTDTQYF. In DNA, the CDR3 is TGCGCCAGCATCGGACAGGGCGACACAGATACGCAGTATTTT.

This clonotype was observed many times. V gene TRBV6-2 or TRBV6-3 combines with J gene TRBJ2-7, with D possibly being TRBD1 (7 bases). This CDR3 region has 17 residues. Per the germline V gene, CDR1 is MNHEY and CDR2 is SVGEGT. The germline V and J ends were trimmed by 6 bases and 2 bases, with 23 bases remaining between them. CDR3 coding DNA: TGTGCCAGCAGCCCACCCCCCGCGACAGGGAGGACCTACGAGCAGTACTTC. It yields the protein CASSPPPATGRTYEQYF.

This clonotype has more than one count but fewer than ten. This chain joins TRBV7-9 and TRBJ1-2; no reliable D call. V was cut by 3 bases and J by 6 bases, with 8 bases left in between. CDR3 length: 12 residues. Germline lookup yields CDR1 SEHNR and CDR2 FQNEAQ (reference sequence). CDR3 protein: CASSFGRHGYTF. For the CDR3, the DNA is TGTGCCAGCAGCTTCGGACGGCATGGCTACACCTTC.

This clonotype was seen repeatedly, ten times or more. The V gene is TRBV20-1, the J gene TRBJ2-3; D remains unclear. Trimming shortened V by 2 bases and J by 1 base, and 7 bases separated the two germline ends. The CDR3 consists of 13 residues. Germline V gene data show CDR1 as DFQATT and CDR2 as SNEGSKA (reference sequence). CDR3 sequence: CSARPLGTDTQYF. The CDR3 DNA sequence: TGCAGTGCTAGACCCCTCGGCACAGATACGCAGTATTTT.

The genes are TRBV9 and TRBJ2-5; D remains ambiguous. The CDR3 length is 13 residues. Germline V gene data show CDR1 as SGDLS and CDR2 as YYNGEE. The V gene lost 2 bases and the J gene lost 0 bases, with 5 bases spanning the gap. CDR3 sequence reads: CASSVNHQETQYF. For the CDR3, the DNA is TGTGCCAGCAGCGTGAACCACCAAGAGACCCAGTACTTC.

The chain recombines TRBV12-3 or TRBV12-4 with TRBJ2-3, with 9 bases lining up with TRBD2. The CDR3 contains 15 residues. V lost 3 bases and J lost 3; bases outside the gene matches: 4. Here the CDR3 reads CASSFRTSGTDTQYF. For the CDR3, the DNA is TGTGCCAGCAGTTTCAGAACTAGCGGGACAGATACGCAGTATTTT.

Notes on this clonotype: This may be a read error, as it is one base from a much larger clone. This rearrangement joins TRBV20-1 to TRBJ2-1, with a tentative D call TRBD1 (5 bases). Germline CDR1 and CDR2: DFQATT and SNEGSKA (reference sequence). CDR3 length: 13 residues. The CDR3 coding sequence is TGCAGCGCATCGGACAAGCCCAGGAATGAGCAGTTCTTC. This translates into CSASDKPRNEQFF.

This clonotype was seen repeatedly, ten times or more. The V call is TRBV7-2, the J call TRBJ2-7; possibly TRBD1 for D (5 bases). The germline V gene has CDR1 SGHTA and CDR2 FQGNSA. The CDR3 runs to 13 residues. Trimming stripped 0 bases from V and 4 bases from J, with 7 bases between. The DNA for the CDR3 is TGTGCCAGCAGCTTAGCGGGGCCTTACGAGCAGTACTTC. Protein product: CASSLAGPYEQYF.

This clonotype was detected many times. The chain is built from TRBV29-1 and TRBJ1-5; 7 nucleotides line up with TRBD1. This CDR3 comprises 13 residues. Germline V lookup: CDR1 SQVTM, CDR2 ANQGSEA. J gave up 4 bases and V 7 bases, and 7 bases lay outside the gene matches. DNA for the CDR3: TGCAGCGCCGGGACAGCGGATAATCAGCCCCAGCATTTT. This sequence encodes CSAGTADNQPQHF.

This CDR3 is CASRYPGQGINEQFF. CDR3 DNA sequence: TGCGCCAGCAGGTATCCGGGACAGGGGATCAATGAGCAGTTCTTC. V usage is TRBV4-1 and J usage is TRBJ2-1; 10 bases fit TRBD1. Germline V gene lookup returns CDR1 MGHRA and CDR2 YSYEKL. V lost 6 bases and J lost 6; bases outside the gene matches: 8. The CDR3 loop spans 15 amino acids.